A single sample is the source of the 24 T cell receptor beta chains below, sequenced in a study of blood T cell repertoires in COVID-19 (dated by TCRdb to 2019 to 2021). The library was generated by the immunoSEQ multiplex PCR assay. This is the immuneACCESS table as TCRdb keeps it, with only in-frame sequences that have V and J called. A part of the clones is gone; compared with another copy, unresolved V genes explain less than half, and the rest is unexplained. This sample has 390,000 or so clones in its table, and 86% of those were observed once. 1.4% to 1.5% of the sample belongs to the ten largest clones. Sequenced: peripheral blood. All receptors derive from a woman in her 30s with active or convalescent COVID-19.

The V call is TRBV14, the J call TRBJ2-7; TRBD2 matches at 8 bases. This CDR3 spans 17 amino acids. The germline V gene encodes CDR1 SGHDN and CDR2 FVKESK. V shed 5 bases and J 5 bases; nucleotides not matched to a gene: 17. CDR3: CASSSWVFGGARNEQYF. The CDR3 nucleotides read TGTGCCAGCAGCTCTTGGGTATTCGGGGGGGCTCGGAACGAGCAGTACTTC.

The CDR3 sequence: CASSLEVRGSGNTIYF. As DNA, the CDR3 is TGCGCCAGCAGCTTGGAAGTCAGGGGCTCTGGAAACACCATATATTTT. J is TRBJ1-3 and V is TRBV5-1, with a weak D call TRBD1 (6 bases). In germline, CDR1 is SGHRS, CDR2 YFSETQ. Trimming left V 0 bases short and J 0 bases short, with 10 bases between. This CDR3 spans 16 amino acids.

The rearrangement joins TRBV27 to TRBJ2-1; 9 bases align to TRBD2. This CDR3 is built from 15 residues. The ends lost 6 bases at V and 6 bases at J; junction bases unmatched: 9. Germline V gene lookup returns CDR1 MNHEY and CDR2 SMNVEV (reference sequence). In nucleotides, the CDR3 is TGTGCCAGCAGATCGGGACTAGCCCTCAGCAATGAGCAGTTCTTC. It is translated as CASRSGLALSNEQFF.

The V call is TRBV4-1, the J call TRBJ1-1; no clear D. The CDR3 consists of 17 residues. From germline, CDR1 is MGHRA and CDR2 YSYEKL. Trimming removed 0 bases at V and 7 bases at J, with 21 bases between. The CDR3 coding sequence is TGCGCCAGCAGCCAAGAAATTTTCGGACTGGCGGGTGGTGAAGCTTTCTTT. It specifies CASSQEIFGLAGGEAFF.

Here the CDR3 DNA reads TGTGCCAGCAGAGGACTGGCCCGGGGTGAGACCCAGTACTTC. Translation gives CASRGLARGETQYF. The chain links TRBV5-6 to TRBJ2-5; D is possibly TRBD2 (5 bases). Germline CDR1 SGHDT, CDR2 YYEEEE. Trimming left V 5 bases short and J 5 bases short, with 16 bases between. The CDR3 runs to 14 residues.

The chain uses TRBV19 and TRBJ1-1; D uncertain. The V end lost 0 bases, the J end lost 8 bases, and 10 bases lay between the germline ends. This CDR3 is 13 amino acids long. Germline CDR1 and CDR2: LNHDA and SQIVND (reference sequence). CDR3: CASSIELRQEAFF. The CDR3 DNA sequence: TGTGCCAGTAGTATAGAGTTGAGGCAAGAAGCTTTCTTT.

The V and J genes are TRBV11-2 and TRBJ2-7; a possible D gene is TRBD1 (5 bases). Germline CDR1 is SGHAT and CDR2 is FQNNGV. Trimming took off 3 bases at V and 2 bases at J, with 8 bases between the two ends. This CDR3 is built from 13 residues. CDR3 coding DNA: TGTGCCAGCAGCTTTATAGGGGCCTACGAGCAGTACTTC. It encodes CASSFIGAYEQYF.

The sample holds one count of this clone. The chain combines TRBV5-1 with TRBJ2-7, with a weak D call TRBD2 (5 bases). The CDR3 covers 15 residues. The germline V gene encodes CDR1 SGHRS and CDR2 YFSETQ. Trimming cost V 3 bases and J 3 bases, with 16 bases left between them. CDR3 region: CASSSIGVTFYEQYF. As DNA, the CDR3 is TGCGCCAGCAGCTCAATCGGGGTTACCTTCTACGAGCAGTACTTC.

The chain's CDR3 is CASSYREWTDTQYF. The DNA for the CDR3 is TGTGCCAGCAGTTACAGGGAATGGACAGATACGCAGTATTTT. J is TRBJ2-3 and V is TRBV6-4, with TRBD1 as a possible D gene (6 bases). Looked up from germline, CDR1 is MRHNA and CDR2 is SNTAGT. The CDR3 is 14 amino acids. V was trimmed by 5 bases and J by 3 bases, leaving 12 bases between them.

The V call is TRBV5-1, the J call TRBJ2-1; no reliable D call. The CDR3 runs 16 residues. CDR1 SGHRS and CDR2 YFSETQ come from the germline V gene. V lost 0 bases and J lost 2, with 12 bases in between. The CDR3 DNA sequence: TGCGCCAGCAGCTTGGCAGGCCGTTCTGCCTACAATGAGCAGTTCTTC. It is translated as CASSLAGRSAYNEQFF.

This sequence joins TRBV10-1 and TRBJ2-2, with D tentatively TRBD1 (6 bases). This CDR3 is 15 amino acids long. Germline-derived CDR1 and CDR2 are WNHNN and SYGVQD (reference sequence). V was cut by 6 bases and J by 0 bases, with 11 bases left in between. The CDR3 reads CASSQGSANTGELFF. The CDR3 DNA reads TGCGCCAGCAGCCAGGGGTCCGCGAACACCGGGGAGCTGTTTTTT.

CDR3: CASSLAAAGAGNGYTF. The CDR3 DNA reads TGTGCCAGCAGCTTAGCGGCGGCAGGGGCAGGCAATGGCTACACCTTC. This chain joins TRBV7-8 and TRBJ1-2, with D possibly TRBD1 on 6 matching bases. V lost 0 bases and J 6 bases, leaving 17 bases between the germline ends. CDR3 length: 16 amino acids. Per the germline V gene, CDR1 is SGHVS and CDR2 is FQNEAQ.

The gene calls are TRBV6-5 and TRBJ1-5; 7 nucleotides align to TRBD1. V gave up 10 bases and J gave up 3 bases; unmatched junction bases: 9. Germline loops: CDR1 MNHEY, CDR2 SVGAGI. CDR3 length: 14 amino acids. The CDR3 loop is CATSYQGVNQPQHF. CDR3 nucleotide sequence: TGTGCCACTTCGTACCAGGGGGTCAATCAGCCCCAGCATTTT.

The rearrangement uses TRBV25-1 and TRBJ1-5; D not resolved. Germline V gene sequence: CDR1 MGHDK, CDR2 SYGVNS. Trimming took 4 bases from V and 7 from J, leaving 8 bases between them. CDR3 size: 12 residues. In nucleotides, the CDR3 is TGTGCCAGCAGTGTACAAAACCAGCCCCAGCATTTT. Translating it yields CASSVQNQPQHF. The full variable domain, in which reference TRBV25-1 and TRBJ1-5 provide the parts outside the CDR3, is EADIYQTPRYLVIGTGKKITLECSQTMGHDKMYWYQQDPGMELHLIHYSYGVNSTEKGDLSSESTVSRIRTEHFPLTLESARPSHTSQYLCASSVQNQPQHFGDGTRLSIL.

The CDR3 reads CASSSGSGNTIYF. The CDR3 DNA is TGTGCCAGCTCTTCGGGGAGTGGAAACACCATATATTTT. The chain joins TRBV18 to TRBJ1-3; D uncertain. The length of the CDR3 is 13 residues. Looked up from germline, CDR1 is KGHSH and CDR2 is LQKENI. Trimming left V 6 bases short and J 3 bases short, with 9 bases between.

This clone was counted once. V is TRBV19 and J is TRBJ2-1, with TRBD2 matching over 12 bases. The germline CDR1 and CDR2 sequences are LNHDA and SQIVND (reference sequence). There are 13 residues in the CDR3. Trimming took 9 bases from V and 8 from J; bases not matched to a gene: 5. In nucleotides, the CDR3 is TGTGCCAGCGGACTAGCGGGATGGCATGAGCAGTTCTTC. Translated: CASGLAGWHEQFF.

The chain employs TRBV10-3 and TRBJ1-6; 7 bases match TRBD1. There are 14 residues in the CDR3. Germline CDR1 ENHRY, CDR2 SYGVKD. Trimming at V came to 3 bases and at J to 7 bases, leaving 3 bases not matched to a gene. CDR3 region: CAISDRGQNSPLHF. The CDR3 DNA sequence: TGTGCCATCAGTGATAGGGGGCAGAATTCACCCCTCCACTTT.

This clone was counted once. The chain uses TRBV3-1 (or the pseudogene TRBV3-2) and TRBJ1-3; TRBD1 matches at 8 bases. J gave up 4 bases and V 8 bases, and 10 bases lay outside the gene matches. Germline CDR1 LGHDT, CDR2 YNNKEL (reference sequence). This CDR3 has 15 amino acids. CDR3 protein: CASGNPRTGGNTIYF. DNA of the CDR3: TGTGCCAGCGGAAACCCCAGGACAGGGGGAAACACCATATATTTT.

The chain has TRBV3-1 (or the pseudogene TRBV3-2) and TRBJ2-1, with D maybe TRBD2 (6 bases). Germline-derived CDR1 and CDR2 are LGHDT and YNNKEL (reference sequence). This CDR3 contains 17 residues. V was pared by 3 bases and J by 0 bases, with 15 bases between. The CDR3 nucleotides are TGTGCCAGCAGCCAGGCATGGGGGGTACACTCCTACAATGAGCAGTTCTTC. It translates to CASSQAWGVHSYNEQFF.

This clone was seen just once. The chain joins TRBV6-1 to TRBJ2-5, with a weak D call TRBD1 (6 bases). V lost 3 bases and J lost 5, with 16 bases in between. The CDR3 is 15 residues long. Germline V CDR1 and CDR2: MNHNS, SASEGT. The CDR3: CASSDWDIEVETQYF. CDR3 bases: TGTGCCAGCAGTGATTGGGACATAGAAGTGGAGACCCAGTACTTC.

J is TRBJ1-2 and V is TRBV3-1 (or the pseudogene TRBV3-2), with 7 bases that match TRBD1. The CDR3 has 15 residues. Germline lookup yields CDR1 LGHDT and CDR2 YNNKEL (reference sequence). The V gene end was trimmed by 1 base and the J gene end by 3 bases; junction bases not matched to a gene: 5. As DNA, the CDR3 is TGTGCCAGCAGCCAAGTTACCACAGGGGACTATGGCTACACCTTC. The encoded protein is CASSQVTTGDYGYTF.

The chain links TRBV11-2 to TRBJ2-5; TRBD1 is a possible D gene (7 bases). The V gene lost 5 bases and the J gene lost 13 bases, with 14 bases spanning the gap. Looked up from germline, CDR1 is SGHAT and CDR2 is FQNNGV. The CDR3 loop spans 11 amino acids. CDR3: CASSPGTAGYF. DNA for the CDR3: TGTGCCAGCAGCCCGGGGACAGCGGGGTACTTC. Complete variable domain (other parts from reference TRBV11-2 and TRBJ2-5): EAGVAQSPRYKIIEKRQSVAFWCNPISGHATLYWYQQILGQGPKLLIQFQNNGVVDDSQLPKDRFSAERLKGVDSTLKIQPAKLEDSAVYLCASSPGTAGYFGPGTRLLVL.

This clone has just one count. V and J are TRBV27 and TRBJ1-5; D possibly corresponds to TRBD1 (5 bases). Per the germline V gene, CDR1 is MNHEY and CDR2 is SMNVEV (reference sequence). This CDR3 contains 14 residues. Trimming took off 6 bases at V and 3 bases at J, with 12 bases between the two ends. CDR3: CASRAGLTNQPQHF. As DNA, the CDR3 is TGTGCCAGCAGAGCAGGGTTGACCAATCAGCCCCAGCATTTT.

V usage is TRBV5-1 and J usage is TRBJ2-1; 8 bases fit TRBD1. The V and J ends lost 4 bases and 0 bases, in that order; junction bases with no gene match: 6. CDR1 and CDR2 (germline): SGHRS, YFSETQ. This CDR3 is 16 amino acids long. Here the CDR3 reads CASSGGQASSYNEQFF. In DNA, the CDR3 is TGCGCCAGCAGCGGGGGACAGGCAAGCTCCTACAATGAGCAGTTCTTC.